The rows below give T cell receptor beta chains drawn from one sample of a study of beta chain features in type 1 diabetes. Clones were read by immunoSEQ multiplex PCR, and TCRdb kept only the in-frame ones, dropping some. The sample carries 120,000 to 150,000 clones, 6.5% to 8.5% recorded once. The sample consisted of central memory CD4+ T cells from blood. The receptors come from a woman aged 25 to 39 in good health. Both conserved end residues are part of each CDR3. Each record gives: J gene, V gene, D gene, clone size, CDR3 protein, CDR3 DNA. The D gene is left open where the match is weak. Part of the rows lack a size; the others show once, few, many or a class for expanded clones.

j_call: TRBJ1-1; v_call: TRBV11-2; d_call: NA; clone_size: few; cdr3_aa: CASSFQDF; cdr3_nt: TGTGCCAGCAGCTTTCAGGATTTT
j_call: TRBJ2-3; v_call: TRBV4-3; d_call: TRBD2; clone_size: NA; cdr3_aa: CASSRVAGGRTDTQYF; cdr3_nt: TGCGCCAGCAGCCGTGTAGCGGGAGGACGCACAGATACGCAGTATTTT
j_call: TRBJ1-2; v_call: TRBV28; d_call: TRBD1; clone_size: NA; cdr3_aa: CASGTGPNYGYTF; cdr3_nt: TGTGCCAGCGGGACAGGTCCTAACTATGGCTACACCTTC
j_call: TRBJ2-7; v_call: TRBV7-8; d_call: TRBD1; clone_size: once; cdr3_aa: CASGVGQARYEQYF; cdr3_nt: TGTGCCAGCGGAGTGGGACAGGCGCGCTACGAGCAGTACTTC
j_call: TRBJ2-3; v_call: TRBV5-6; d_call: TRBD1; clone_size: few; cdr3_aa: CASSLGTGGAHTDTQYF; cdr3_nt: TGTGCCAGCAGCCTAGGGACAGGGGGAGCGCACACAGATACGCAGTATTTT
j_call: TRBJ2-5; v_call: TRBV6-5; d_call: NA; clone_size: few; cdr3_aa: CASTTGETQYF; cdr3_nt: TGTGCCAGCACCACTGGAGAGACCCAGTACTTC
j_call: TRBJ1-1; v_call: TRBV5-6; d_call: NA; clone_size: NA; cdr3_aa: CASSLAKGVRNTEAFF; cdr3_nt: TGTGCCAGCAGCTTGGCCAAGGGAGTCCGGAACACTGAAGCTTTCTTT
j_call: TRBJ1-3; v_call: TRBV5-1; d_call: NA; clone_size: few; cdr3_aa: CASSPRNSNSGNTIYF; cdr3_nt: TGCGCCAGCAGCCCCAGGAACAGCAACTCTGGAAACACCATATATTTT
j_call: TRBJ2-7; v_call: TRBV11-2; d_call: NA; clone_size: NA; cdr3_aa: CASSFQLGIYEQYF; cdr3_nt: TGTGCCAGCAGCTTCCAGCTAGGAATCTACGAGCAGTACTTC
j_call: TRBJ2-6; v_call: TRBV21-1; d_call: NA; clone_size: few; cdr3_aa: CASSFWTAGANVLTF; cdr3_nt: TGTGCCAGCAGCTTCTGGACAGCTGGGGCCAACGTCCTGACTTTC
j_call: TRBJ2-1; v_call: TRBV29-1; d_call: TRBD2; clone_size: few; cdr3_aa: CSVVTSGRAYNEQFF; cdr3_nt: TGCAGCGTTGTTACTAGCGGGAGGGCCTACAATGAGCAGTTCTTC
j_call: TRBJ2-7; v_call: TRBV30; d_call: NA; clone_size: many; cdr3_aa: CAWRAGTYEQYF; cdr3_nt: TGTGCCTGGAGAGCGGGTACCTACGAGCAGTACTTC
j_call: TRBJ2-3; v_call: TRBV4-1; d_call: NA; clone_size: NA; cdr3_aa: CASSQEFRNGADTQYF; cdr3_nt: TGCGCCAGCAGCCAAGAGTTCAGGAACGGGGCAGATACGCAGTATTTT
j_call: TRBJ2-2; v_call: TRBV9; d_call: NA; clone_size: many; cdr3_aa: CASSATQGLPGELFF; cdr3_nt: TGTGCCAGCAGCGCCACACAGGGTTTGCCCGGGGAGCTGTTTTTT
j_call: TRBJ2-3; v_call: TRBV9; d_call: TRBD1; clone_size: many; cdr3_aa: CASSVDRGRRDTQYF; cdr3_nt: TGTGCCAGCAGCGTCGACAGGGGGCGAAGAGATACGCAGTATTTT
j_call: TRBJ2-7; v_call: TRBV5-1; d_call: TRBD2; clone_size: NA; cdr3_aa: CASSWGGPGGGSYEQYF; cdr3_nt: TGCGCCAGCAGCTGGGGGGGACCCGGCGGGGGGTCCTACGAGCAGTACTTC